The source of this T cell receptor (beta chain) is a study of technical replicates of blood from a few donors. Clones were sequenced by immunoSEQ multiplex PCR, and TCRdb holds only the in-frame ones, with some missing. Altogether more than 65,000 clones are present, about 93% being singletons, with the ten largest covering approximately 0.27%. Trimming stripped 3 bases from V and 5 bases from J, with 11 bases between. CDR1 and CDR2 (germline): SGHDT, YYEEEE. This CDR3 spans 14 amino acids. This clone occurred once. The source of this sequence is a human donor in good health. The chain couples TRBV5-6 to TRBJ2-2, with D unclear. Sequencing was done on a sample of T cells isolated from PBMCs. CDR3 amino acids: CASSSVTATGELFF. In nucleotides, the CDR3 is TGTGCCAGCAGCTCAGTAACAGCAACCGGGGAGCTGTTTTTT.